This T cell receptor (beta chain) stems from a study of blood T cell repertoires in COVID-19. Study details: Specimens from acute and convalescent COVID-19 originated in the United States, Italy and Spain. The analysed material was cDNA or gDNA that came from T cells, B-cell-depleted T cells, or PBMCs.

In the source study's methods: Estimates of nucleated cell counts were drawn from the amplification of reference gene primers. This table comes from immunoSEQ multiplex PCR, and its TCRdb copy is limited to in-frame clones, with some not included. D and trimming come from the DNA, and the V and J calls and clone size come from that table. The table records under 200,000 clones, roughly 84% of them present only once. CDR3 length: 13 residues. V lost 5 bases and J lost 3, with 7 bases in between. Germline CDR1 reads LNHDA; CDR2 reads SQIVND (reference sequence). The V call is TRBV19, the J call TRBJ2-2; unclear D gene. This TCR came from an elderly woman with acute or convalescent COVID-19. The sequenced sample was peripheral blood. The CDR3 sequence is CASSFLDTGELFF. The CDR3 coding sequence is TGTGCCAGTAGTTTCCTCGACACCGGGGAGCTGTTTTTT. Drawing the rest from reference TRBV19 and TRBJ2-2, the complete variable domain is DGGITQSPKYLFRKEGQNVTLSCEQNLNHDAMYWYRQDPGQGLRLIYYSQIVNDFQKGDIAEGYSVSREKKESFPLTVTSAQKNPTAFYLCASSFLDTGELFFGEGSRLTVL.